The 5 T cell receptor beta chains below come from one sample, sequenced in a study of T cell clonality in common variable immunodeficiency. The table came from immunoSEQ multiplex PCR; TCRdb's copy has only in-frame clones and leaves some out. The sample contains about 74,000 clones, none occurring once; around 0.8% lies in the top ten. Sequencing used peripheral blood mononuclear cells. These receptors were obtained from a person between 18 and 69 years old in good health.

This clone was picked up many times. The read ends 3 residues early relative to the CDR3; the germline J gene fills the gap. The chain has TRBV5-4 and TRBJ2-7; 8 bases fit TRBD1. The CDR3 covers 15 residues. The V segment lost 4 bases and the J segment 4 bases; nucleotides outside the gene matches: 10. Looked up from germline, CDR1 is SGHNT and CDR2 is YYREEE (reference sequence). The CDR3 DNA, read in part, is TGTGCCAGCAGCGCATCAGGGGGCGCAAATTACGAG. Protein: CASSASGGANYE. The whole CDR3 sequence reads CASSASGGANYEQYF.

This clone has at least ten counts. Read coverage stops 3 residues before the CDR3 terminus; the germline J gene supplies the remainder. The chain couples TRBV12-5 to TRBJ2-1; 12 bases fit TRBD2. J gave up 4 bases and V 1 base, and 8 bases lay outside the gene matches. CDR1 and CDR2 (germline): LGHNT, FRNRAP. This CDR3 is 18 amino acids long. The CDR3 loop is CASGLGTSGRPDYNEQFF. The CDR3 DNA, read in part, is TGTGCTAGTGGTTTGGGAACTAGCGGGAGGCCGGATTACAATGAG.

This clone was picked up many times. The CDR3 goes on 3 residues after the read ends, and that part is filled in from the germline J gene. The chain links TRBV24-1 to TRBJ2-1; TRBD1 agrees at 9 bases. CDR1 KGHDR and CDR2 SFDVKD come from the germline V gene. The CDR3 sequence is 16 residues long. Losses at the gene ends were 4 bases for V and 2 bases for J; bases not matched to a gene: 5. The part of the CDR3 DNA that was read is TGTGCCACCAGTGACTCGAGGACAGGGGCCTACAATGAG. Translating it yields CATSDSRTGAYNE. The full CDR3 reads CATSDSRTGAYNEQFF.

This clone was recorded at least ten times. Partial CDR3 DNA: TGTGCCAGCTCACCACAGAGAGGACAGGGCCCAGGAGAAGAGACC. This sequence encodes CASSPQRGQGPGEET. The full-length CDR3 reads as CASSPQRGQGPGEETQYF. The V and J genes are TRBV18 and TRBJ2-5, with 8 bases matching TRBD1. The missing CDR3 end, 3 residues past where the read stops, is filled in from the germline J gene. The V gene end was trimmed by 1 base and the J gene end by 3 bases; junction bases not matched to a gene: 13. Per the germline V gene, CDR1 is KGHSH and CDR2 is LQKENI. The CDR3 sequence is 18 residues long.

This clone was observed many times. The read finishes 3 residues shy of the CDR3 end, and the germline J gene is used to complete it. The rearrangement links TRBV19 to TRBJ2-7, with a possible D match to TRBD1 (6 bases). The CDR3 extends over 11 amino acids. CDR1 and CDR2 (germline): LNHDA, SQIVND (reference sequence). V lost 5 bases to trimming and J lost 6 bases, with 8 bases between them. CDR3: CASSQGSEQYF. CDR3 bases read: TGTGCCAGTAGTCAGGGGTCCGAG.